The text below deals with one TCR beta chain. The antigen remains unidentified. Using immunoSEQ multiplex PCR, the repertoire was profiled, and TCRdb retains in-frame clones only, with some absent. The sample includes about 94,000 clones, 85% of them seen just once. This specimen comes from a study of T cell responses to AZD1222 COVID-19 vaccine. Whole-study findings and limits: The study found Spike-specific TCR breadth and depth rose after two AZD1222 doses. Targeting of unmutated variant regions was reportedly seen in nearly half of spike-specific TCRs. In a largely white British group with more females than males, clonal diversity was possibly underestimated.

Pooling covered second doses at about 4 or about 12 weeks. With 2 bases clipped from V and 5 bases from J, the junction kept 4 bases outside the gene matches. Germline-derived CDR1 and CDR2 are SGHTA and FQGNSA. The CDR3 extends over 16 amino acids. This TCR derives from an adult who received the AZD1222 COVID-19 vaccine. The sequencing used peripheral blood, collected 28 days after the second AZD1222 dose. This rearrangement joins TRBV7-2 to TRBJ2-2, with 11 bases fitting TRBD2. The DNA of the CDR3 is TGTGCCAGCAGCTTACGGCTAGCGGGAGGAACCGGGGAGCTGTTTTTT. Protein: CASSLRLAGGTGELFF.